Listed below are T cell receptor beta chains from one sample, sequenced in a study of monozygotic twins with cystic fibrosis. The method was immunoSEQ multiplex PCR; TCRdb's version includes in-frame clones alone and lacks a portion of them. The table has over 30,000 clones, 66% seen once. Sequences were obtained from blood. Receptors originate from a girl between 5 and 17 years old with cystic fibrosis. Both conserved end residues are part of each CDR3. D genes are given only for firm matches. For some rows the clone size is stated as once, few or many, or as a class when expanded; others skip it.

few,12,TRBV30,-,TRBJ1-5,CAWSQGSQPQHF,TGTGCCTGGAGCCAGGGGTCGCAGCCCCAGCATTTT
-,17,TRBV2,-,TRBJ2-2,CASSGSRETPNTGELFF,TGTGCCAGCAGCGGGAGTAGGGAGACACCGAACACCGGGGAGCTGTTTTTT
-,16,TRBV9,TRBD1,TRBJ2-3,CASSVGGTGRTDTQYF,TGTGCCAGCAGCGTAGGGGGGACAGGGCGCACAGATACGCAGTATTTT
-,16,TRBV7-2,TRBD2,TRBJ2-7,CASSLAPTSGSNEQYF,TGTGCCAGCAGCTTAGCGCCAACTAGCGGGAGTAACGAGCAGTACTTC
-,16,TRBV7-9,-,TRBJ2-5,CASSLVVGTLQETQYF,TGTGCCAGCAGCTTAGTAGTTGGGACCCTACAAGAGACCCAGTACTTC
-,15,TRBV30,TRBD2,TRBJ2-1,CAWSVSLAGGNEQFF,TGTGCCTGGAGTGTATCACTAGCGGGTGGCAATGAGCAGTTCTTC
-,16,TRBV25-1,-,TRBJ2-7,CASSAWTGKSSYEQYF,TGTGCCAGCAGTGCATGGACGGGGAAAAGCTCCTACGAGCAGTACTTC
-,14,TRBV6-6,TRBD1,TRBJ2-1,CASNQPGQYNEQFF,TGTGCCAGCAACCAACCGGGACAGTACAATGAGCAGTTCTTC
-,15,TRBV27,-,TRBJ2-2,CASSLFPRGAGELFF,TGTGCCAGCAGTTTATTCCCCAGGGGGGCCGGGGAGCTGTTTTTT
few,13,TRBV4-1,-,TRBJ2-7,CASSQGQYYEQYF,TGCGCCAGCAGCCAAGGACAGTACTACGAGCAGTACTTC
-,11,TRBV30,-,TRBJ1-1,CAWIRTLSAFF,TGTGCCTGGATTCGGACCCTAAGTGCTTTCTTT
-,18,TRBV2,TRBD2,TRBJ2-2,CASSEASGVFANTGELFF,TGTGCCAGCAGTGAAGCTAGCGGGGTCTTCGCGAACACCGGGGAGCTGTTTTTT
once,16,TRBV4-3,-,TRBJ1-5,CASSPRAQGFNQPQHF,TGCGCCAGCAGCCCTCGGGCGCAGGGGTTTAATCAGCCCCAGCATTTT
few,15,TRBV4-2,-,TRBJ1-3,CASSQPLGTGNTIYF,TGTGCCAGCAGCCAACCCCTAGGGACTGGAAACACCATATATTTT
-,16,TRBV5-1,TRBD1,TRBJ1-2,CASSFSGGHANYGYTF,TGCGCCAGCAGCTTCTCAGGGGGGCACGCTAACTATGGCTACACCTTC
-,11,TRBV7-9,-,TRBJ1-1,CASSLINEAFF,TGTGCCAGCAGCTTAATCAATGAAGCTTTCTTT
-,17,TRBV7-2,TRBD2,TRBJ2-5,CASSLDGTRRGWETQYF,TGTGCCAGCAGCTTAGACGGGACTAGGCGAGGGTGGGAGACCCAGTACTTC
-,16,TRBV5-1,-,TRBJ1-3,CASSYGQPSSGNTIYF,TGCGCCAGCAGCTACGGACAGCCAAGCTCTGGAAACACCATATATTTT